These T cell receptor beta chains were read from a single sample in a study of fetal regulatory T cell absence and autoimmunity. TCRdb's table, derived via immunoSEQ multiplex PCR, lists solely in-frame clones and lacks some. This sample carries 95,000 or so clones, 72% of them seen once, and the ten largest clones take roughly 2%. The sample was pancreas tissue. The source of these receptors is a male donor with IPEX syndrome. CDR3s include the opening cysteine and the closing phenylalanine or tryptophan. The D gene is left open where the match is weak. Size values are once, few and many counts, or a class for expanded clones, and some rows have none.

v_call	clone_size	j_call	d_call	cdr3_nt	cdr3_aa
TRBV5-5	NA	TRBJ2-7	NA	TGTGCCAGCAGCCCTCGGGACTCCCCCTACGAGCAGTACTTC	CASSPRDSPYEQYF
TRBV4-1	NA	TRBJ1-1	NA	TGCGCCAGCAGCCAGGGGTTACTACAGAACACTGAAGCTTTCTTT	CASSQGLLQNTEAFF
TRBV13	NA	TRBJ1-1	NA	TGTGCCAGCAGCTTAGGACAGATGAACACTGAAGCTTTCTTT	CASSLGQMNTEAFF
TRBV6-5	NA	TRBJ2-7	NA	TGTGCCAGCAGTTCGGGTGAGTGGGAGAACTACGAGCAGTACTTC	CASSSGEWENYEQYF
TRBV19	NA	TRBJ1-2	NA	TGTGCCAGTAGTATGGGACAAAAGGGCTACACCTTC	CASSMGQKGYTF
TRBV6-1	NA	TRBJ2-1	TRBD2	TGTGCCAGCGTAAGCGGGAGGGCATCCAATGAGCAGTTCTTC	CASVSGRASNEQFF
TRBV14	NA	TRBJ1-6	NA	TGTGCCAGCAGCCTTACAGGGTTCCAGTCACCCCTCCACTTT	CASSLTGFQSPLHF
TRBV7-2	NA	TRBJ2-1	TRBD2	TGTGCCAGCAGCGTTGTTACTAGCGGGGGCCTCTACAATGAGCAGTTCTTC	CASSVVTSGGLYNEQFF
TRBV4-1	NA	TRBJ2-7	TRBD2	TGCGCCAGCAGCCCCAGCGGGAGGATCCACGAGCAGTACTTC	CASSPSGRIHEQYF
TRBV11-3	NA	TRBJ2-1	TRBD1	TGTGCCAGCAGCTTAGTCGGGACAGCCTCCTACAATGAGCAGTTCTTC	CASSLVGTASYNEQFF
TRBV7-6	NA	TRBJ2-3	NA	TGTGCCAGCAGCTGGGGGGACTCCCCCTCAGATACGCAGTATTTT	CASSWGDSPSDTQYF
TRBV6-6	NA	TRBJ2-7	TRBD2	TGTGCCAGCAGTAGGGGGACTAGGACCTACGAGCAGTACTTC	CASSRGTRTYEQYF
TRBV4-3	NA	TRBJ1-2	NA	TGCGCCAGCAGCCAAGTTTACAACAGGATGGACTATGGCTACACCTTC	CASSQVYNRMDYGYTF
TRBV29-1	NA	TRBJ1-2	NA	TGCAGCGTTGACAGGCGAAACTATGGCTACACCTTC	CSVDRRNYGYTF
TRBV2	NA	TRBJ2-3	NA	TGTGCCAGCCGACGAAGGGGGTCAGATACGCAGTATTTT	CASRRRGSDTQYF
TRBV7-8	NA	TRBJ1-4	NA	TGTGCCAGCAGCTTAGGATCATCACGTCGGAACGAAAAACTGTTTTTT	CASSLGSSRRNEKLFF
TRBV5-1	once	TRBJ2-7	TRBD2	TGCGCCAGCAGCTTGAGGTCCGGGACTAGCGGGAGAGGCAACGAGCAGTACTTC	CASSLRSGTSGRGNEQYF
TRBV19	NA	TRBJ1-5	NA	TGTGCCAGTAGTATAGGAGGAGGGAGCAATCAGCCCCAGCATTTT	CASSIGGGSNQPQHF
TRBV1	few	TRBJ2-7	NA	TGCACCAGCAGCGTTAATAGCTCCTACGAGCAGTACTTC	CTSSVNSSYEQYF
TRBV7-9	NA	TRBJ1-4	NA	TGTGCCAGCAGCTTAGCCGGGAGGCAGAATGAAAAACTGTTTTTT	CASSLAGRQNEKLFF
TRBV7-2	NA	TRBJ1-2	NA	TGTGCCAGCATGACACGAGGGGGTGGCTACACCTTC	CASMTRGGGYTF
TRBV9	few	TRBJ2-1	NA	TGTGCCAGCAGCGTAGGGGGCTCCTACAATGAGCAGTTCTTC	CASSVGGSYNEQFF
TRBV7-9	NA	TRBJ2-2	NA	TGTGCCATCCGTGGGGGCCCCTACACCGGGGAGCTGTTTTTT	CAIRGGPYTGELFF
TRBV10-3	NA	TRBJ2-5	NA	TGTGCCATCAGCGAGTCATTGCTCGGCCCGGGGAAAGAGACCCAGTACTTC	CAISESLLGPGKETQYF
TRBV10-3	NA	TRBJ2-1	TRBD2	TGTGCCATCAGTGATCTCAGCGGGAGGGGTAATGAGCAGTTCTTC	CAISDLSGRGNEQFF
TRBV19	NA	TRBJ2-7	NA	TGTGCCAGTAGTATCTTGGCAGGGGCGATGGGCGAGCAGTACTTC	CASSILAGAMGEQYF
TRBV27	NA	TRBJ2-4	TRBD2	TGTGCCAGCAGTTTATGGGGGAGGGCGGGAAACATTCAGTACTTC	CASSLWGRAGNIQYF
TRBV13	NA	TRBJ2-2	TRBD2	TGTGCCAGCAGCTCCCATGGCCGGGACTACCCGAACACCGGGGAGCTGTTTTTT	CASSSHGRDYPNTGELFF
TRBV6-1	NA	TRBJ1-1	NA	TGTGCCAGCAGTGAACCCTACACGAACACTGAAGCTTTCTTT	CASSEPYTNTEAFF
TRBV7-6	NA	TRBJ2-2	NA	TGTGCCAGCAGCTTGTGGGGGAGGAACACCGGGGAGCTGTTTTTT	CASSLWGRNTGELFF
TRBV5-1	NA	TRBJ2-5	NA	TGCGCCAGCAGCTGGTGGACAGAAGAGACCCAGTACTTC	CASSWWTEETQYF
TRBV20-1	NA	TRBJ1-1	NA	TGCAGTGCTAGAGACAACACTGAAGCTTTCTTT	CSARDNTEAFF
TRBV20-1	NA	TRBJ1-2	NA	TGCAGTGCTAAGCGCGGCTATGGCTACACCTTC	CSAKRGYGYTF
TRBV19	NA	TRBJ2-3	NA	TGTGCCAGTAGTATAGATCGGGCAGATACGCAGTATTTT	CASSIDRADTQYF
TRBV6-5	NA	TRBJ2-7	NA	TGTGCCAGCAGCGGGGCAGGGAAATCCTACGAGCAGTACTTC	CASSGAGKSYEQYF
TRBV12-5	NA	TRBJ2-7	NA	TGTGCTAGTGGTTTGGTACGCTACGAGCAGTACTTC	CASGLVRYEQYF
TRBV6-4	few	TRBJ1-2	NA	TGTGCCAGCAGGGACTATGGCTACACCTTC	CASRDYGYTF
TRBV11-2	NA	TRBJ2-2	NA	TGTGCCAGCAGCTTTAAACGGGCTTCGAACACCGGGGAGCTGTTTTTT	CASSFKRASNTGELFF
TRBV5-4	NA	TRBJ1-1	NA	TGTGCCAGCAGCTTGGACGGAGGAAATCGTTGGAACACTGAAGCTTTCTTT	CASSLDGGNRWNTEAFF
TRBV21-1	few	TRBJ2-4	NA	TGTGCCAGCAGCAAAGACAGGCAAAACATTCAGTACTTC	CASSKDRQNIQYF
TRBV12-5	few	TRBJ1-2	NA	TGTGCTAGTGGTTTGGCAGGGGATGGCTACACCTTC	CASGLAGDGYTF
TRBV9	NA	TRBJ1-2	NA	TGTGCCAGCAGCGAGGGGGCTAACTATGGCTACACCTTC	CASSEGANYGYTF
TRBV6-1	NA	TRBJ2-1	NA	TGTGCCAGCGGTGAGGGCGCCTCCTACAATGAGCAGTTCTTC	CASGEGASYNEQFF
TRBV19	few	TRBJ2-7	NA	TGTGCCAGTAGTATCTCCGGGAGTTACGAGCAGTACTTC	CASSISGSYEQYF
TRBV7-2	NA	TRBJ2-1	NA	TGTGCCAGCAGCTGGAATTCCTACAATGAGCAGTTCTTC	CASSWNSYNEQFF
TRBV7-2	NA	TRBJ2-3	NA	TGTGCCAGCAGCCTCTCACCGGGACTGTACACAGATACGCAGTATTTT	CASSLSPGLYTDTQYF
TRBV11-3	NA	TRBJ2-1	NA	TGTGCCAGCAGCTTAGGAACAGGGAATGAGCAGTTCTTC	CASSLGTGNEQFF
TRBV19	NA	TRBJ1-2	TRBD1	TGTGCCAGTAGTATAACCGTGGGACAGGTGCGATATGGCTACACCTTC	CASSITVGQVRYGYTF
TRBV27	NA	TRBJ1-2	NA	TGTGCCAGCAGTTTACGACGTCCCCTCCAAGGGGGTTACGGCTACACCTTC	CASSLRRPLQGGYGYTF
TRBV7-9	NA	TRBJ2-3	TRBD2	TGTGCCAGCAGCTTATTCACTAGCGGGGGTGCGGATACGCAGTATTTT	CASSLFTSGGADTQYF
TRBV7-9	few	TRBJ2-7	NA	TGTGCCAGCAGCTACACCACAGGGAACCTCTACGAGCAGTACTTC	CASSYTTGNLYEQYF
TRBV7-9	NA	TRBJ1-4	NA	TGTGCCAGCAGCCTTAACGGGGCGTCGAGGCTGTTTTTT	CASSLNGASRLFF
TRBV5-4	once	TRBJ1-2	NA	TGTGCCAGCAGCTTGCGGCAGGGGCATGGTGGCTACACCTTC	CASSLRQGHGGYTF
TRBV2	few	TRBJ1-2	NA	TGTGCCACCCCCATCGGGGGTGGGGGCTACACCTTC	CATPIGGGGYTF
TRBV2	few	TRBJ2-7	TRBD1	TGTGCCAGCAGGACAGGGTCCGAGCAGTACTTC	CASRTGSEQYF
TRBV6-5	few	TRBJ2-2	NA	TGTGCCAGCAGGAGCGGGTTAACCACCGGGGAGCTGTTTTTT	CASRSGLTTGELFF
TRBV6-5	NA	TRBJ2-5	TRBD2	TGTGCCAGCCGGGCTAGCGGGGGTTTATTGGAGACCCAGTACTTC	CASRASGGLLETQYF
TRBV5-1	NA	TRBJ2-1	TRBD2	TGCGCCAGCAGCTACCCCGGGACTAGCGGGTTCGACCTTGTAGGGAGCTCCTACAATGAGCAGTTCTTC	CASSYPGTSGFDLVGSSYNEQFF
TRBV6-5	NA	TRBJ1-4	NA	TGTGCCAGCAGTTACTCCGGGGATGGCACTAATGAAAAACTGTTTTTT	CASSYSGDGTNEKLFF
TRBV11-2	NA	TRBJ1-6	NA	TGTGCCAGCAGCTTAGGTACAGAGAATTCACCCCTCCACTTT	CASSLGTENSPLHF